This TCR beta chain was sequenced in a study of CXCR3-negative and CXCR3-positive naive CD8 T cells. Study-level background: Per library, roughly 1.6 +/- 0.3 million reads; some 140 million TRB reads overall. General study results and limits: CXCR3-positive naive cells carried more hydrophobic TRB CDR3s than CXCR3-negative ones. Both naive subsets showed comparably high diversity, and memory CD8+ cells showed much lower diversity.

Triplicate sorting captured hundreds of thousands of cells each from every CD8+ T cell subset. Germline CDR1 SNHLY, CDR2 FYNNEI. CDR3 length: 13 amino acids. TRB cDNA libraries were made by UMI-labeled 5' RACE. TCRdb re-called the 5' RACE reads; every CDR3 protein appears as one record, without DNA. This sample's clone table lists about 98,000 distinct CDR3 sequences. On this clonotype itself: Antigen: not known.

This clonotype was obtained from a human donor in good health. Some clones in this sample may be carry-over from other donors' samples. The sample comprised naive CXCR3+ CD8+ T cells from blood. Noted subset: CD45RO-CCR7+CD27+CD95- naive CD8+ T cells expressing CXCR3 (TNR3+). This chain joins TRBV2 and TRBJ2-3; the TCRdb call, TRBD2, lacks DNA for checking. CDR3 protein: CASRAGRTDTQYF.